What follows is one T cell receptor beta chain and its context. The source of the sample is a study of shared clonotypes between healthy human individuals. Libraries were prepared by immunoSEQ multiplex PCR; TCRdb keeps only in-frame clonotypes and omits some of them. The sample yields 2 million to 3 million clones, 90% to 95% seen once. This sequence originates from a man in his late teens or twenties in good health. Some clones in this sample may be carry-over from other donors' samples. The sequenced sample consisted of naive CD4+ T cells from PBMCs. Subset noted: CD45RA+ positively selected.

The CDR3 is CASSLGAASEQYF. In DNA form, the CDR3 reads TGTGCCAGCAGTTTAGGGGCAGCATCCGAGCAGTACTTC. The chain joins TRBV28 to TRBJ2-7, with a weak D call TRBD1 (5 bases). From germline, CDR1 is MDHEN and CDR2 SYDVKM. The CDR3 extends over 13 amino acids. The V end was cut by 2 bases, the J end by 6 bases, with 11 bases between.